This entry features one T cell receptor beta chain sequence. As yet, its antigen is unknown. Only in-frame clones appear in the TCRdb table, and some are missing; sequencing was by immunoSEQ multiplex PCR. The data show 2.3 million or so clones, more than 80% seen once. These data are taken from a study of shared clonotypes between healthy human individuals. The J segment lost 8 bases and the V segment lost 4 bases, leaving 13 bases of the junction unmatched. Germline V gene lookup returns CDR1 LNHDA and CDR2 SQIVND (reference sequence). The CDR3 has 15 residues. Study observations and caveats: The study found lower generation probabilities in non-shared clonotypes than in those shared by all four donors.

The V and J genes are TRBV19 and TRBJ1-2, with TRBD1 matching 7 bases. The TCR sequence derives from a young man in good health. Some clones in this sample may be carry-over from other donors' samples. Sequencing was carried out using naive CD4+ T cells from PBMCs. Specified subset: CD45RA+ positively selected. In nucleotides, the CDR3 is TGTGCCAGTAGTACTACTCGACAGGGTCTGGGAGGCTACACCTTC. Its protein product is CASSTTRQGLGGYTF.